This TCR beta chain was retrieved from a study of cytomegalovirus exposure and HLA in healthy donors (TCRdb year 2017). At the level of the whole study: In an earlier analysis of fewer than 750 of the donors, around 300 Gb of sequence data and 100 million or so unique TCR beta sequences from 180 million or so T cells were reported. Using immunosequencing, the study profiled T cell repertoires from fewer than 850 subjects and related those repertoires to cytomegalovirus serostatus. In a later genetic analysis, genome-wide SNP genotypes for about three fifths of the roughly 670 donors were used, and that subset was treated as a discovery cohort. Typing coverage differed by locus: A, B, C, DRB1 and DQB1 were typed in about 620-630 donors, DQA1 in roughly 510, DPA1 in some 600, and DPB1 in 400 to 480. Alongside the repertoire data, information on donor age, sex, ethnicity and CMV serostatus was compiled. Among the approximately 400 genotyped donors, 75% to 90% belonged to the genetic ancestry cluster associated with self-reported Caucasian donors. The study was designed to test whether signatures of past pathogen exposure could be identified by cataloging public T cell receptors. Approximately 300 gigabases of sequencing data and 91 million or so unique TCR sequences made up an early release that covered some 640 HLA-typed donors. An earlier analysis of 587 of the donors used high-throughput TCR beta sequencing to judge whether each TCR beta V gene segment behaved as functional or pseudogenic. Every discovery cohort repertoire had been produced on one sequencing platform. To predict cytomegalovirus infection status, the study brought together high-throughput TCR immunosequencing, statistical association of individual TCRs with disease status, and machine learning. Along with the approximately 620-subject first cohort, a separate validation cohort of over a hundred different subjects was used. HLA typing included class I and class II loci at four-digit resolution. A later analysis re-examined previously published TCR beta repertoires from several hundred donors and added high-resolution HLA genotyping to investigate patterns of TCR occurrence. Among around 400 genotyped donors of the cohort, an average of around 240,000 unique TCR beta nucleotide sequences was sequenced per donor, of which about 19% were non-productive. A handful of DR-DQ haplotypes were handled as single units for association and clustering because linkage in the cohort was strong. In the later analysis, no new phenotypic data were used to find candidate immune exposures; instead, reliance was placed on TCR beta sequences and their occurrence across donors.

Regarding this clone: Its antigen remains undetermined. No base quality information exists; no much larger clone differs at one position.

Receptors were amplified or captured by the immunoSEQ multiplex PCR assay. A mixture of 60 forward primers for TCR Vbeta segments and 13 reverse primers for TCR Jbeta segments was used in the multiplex PCR. Amplification of the CDR3 region of rearranged TCR beta genes was performed with a multiplex PCR assay on genomic DNA. On the Illumina HiSeq System, the amplified TCR beta libraries were sequenced as 87-base-pair reads. The paper's data handling went like this. Across the roughly 640 repertoires, a later analysis counted around 80 million unique TCR beta chains, around 10 million of which were shared by at least two donors. Raw reads were error-corrected and collapsed into unique sequences with a nearest-neighbor algorithm that merged closely related sequences to remove PCR and sequencing errors. CDR3 sequences were aligned to IMGT reference sequences to assign V, D and J gene segments. For a sequence to be retained, a match of at least six nucleotides to both a V gene segment and a J gene segment was required. A rearrangement was called productive if the CDR3 had no stop codons and remained in frame with V and J, and every other rearrangement was called non-productive. CDR3 was defined by IMGT convention, running from the second conserved V-encoded cysteine to the conserved J-encoded phenylalanine. The earlier analysis of some 600 of the donors excluded sequences that lacked an unambiguous match to a single V gene segment. An earlier analysis of a few hundred of the donors called V segments functional above 56.7% productive rearrangements and segregating when the between-donor standard deviation exceeded 5%. A statistical classification framework was built to diagnose cytomegalovirus status from the catalog of TCR beta chain sequences. In a later analysis, TCR nucleotide sequences were compared against IMGT/GENE-DB human TR gene sequences so that V and J genes could be assigned. A later analysis assigned CDR3 sequences and most-parsimonious VDJ recombination scenarios with the TCRdist pipeline. In a later analysis, each TCR beta chain was defined by its CDR3 amino acid sequence together with its V-gene family, and reads without a unique V-gene family were excluded. In a later analysis, 500 to 650 highly shared, low-generation-probability nucleotide sequences were removed to address suspected cross-contamination and a sequencing artifact. In a later analysis, a clonal expansion index was calculated for each public chain from normalized within-repertoire ranks of inferred template counts. A later analysis computed generation probabilities with a VDJ recombination model fitted to out-of-frame rearrangements, and checked the results against IGoR. A later analysis scored TCR-TCR, TCR-HLA and TCR-CMV co-occurrence with hypergeometric tests, applying a repertoire-size bias correction to TCR pairs. In a later analysis, false discovery rates were estimated by permuting HLA or CMV assignments 20 times. In a later analysis, co-occurring TCRs were grouped using DBSCAN, and TCRdist sequence similarity was added for clustering within HLA-allele-positive subsets. Co-occurrence clustering excluded repertoires with fewer than 30,000 or more than 120,000 public chains, plus five with anomalous nucleotide sharing. TCRdb's version of the immuneACCESS table is confined to in-frame rearrangements and falls short of the full clone set. An unresolved V gene accounts for under half of the shortfall where checked; the remainder is of unknown origin. V, J and clone size derive from that table, while D and trimming were established from the DNA sequence. The sample table holds roughly 62,000 clones, of which less than 85% were seen once. In total, the top ten clones hold roughly 5.7% of the sample.

From the cysteine up to the phenylalanine, the CDR3 has a length of 16 residues. The sequence is cut down to CDR3 DNA, 48 bases in frame from base 1. From the germline V gene (reference sequence), CDR1 is WNHNN and CDR2 is SYGVQD. V loses 4 bases of germline sequence and J loses 1 base, and the interval between the two ends is 14 bases. Overall study outcomes, separate from this receptor: HLA typing was unavailable for some donors at each locus, so association tests used only the typed subset. Some IMGT-functional V segments, including TRBV6-2 and TRBV6-3, could not be distinguished by the 87-base-pair reads and were therefore excluded. The classifier was reported to diagnose cytomegalovirus status with high specificity and sensitivity in both the original cohort and the validation cohort. An earlier analysis of some 590 of the donors showed that most TCR beta V segments appeared in productive rearrangements either about 87% or about 30% of the time, which broadly matched IMGT annotations. A later analysis found that HLA-associated TCR beta chains were more clonally expanded and had lower generation probabilities than equally common non-associated chains. Because counts were too low, seventeen rarely observed V segments, including chromosome 9 orphons, were excluded from the earlier analysis of 587 of the donors. According to a later genetic analysis, donors in an Asian-associated ancestry cluster had fewer N-insertions in productive TCRs than the approximately 670-donor mean. The presence/absence analyses assumed that sequencing depth was roughly uniform across donors, and that assumption may not be true. A later analysis associated approximately 17,000 TCR beta sequences with specific HLA alleles at a false discovery rate of 0.05. In the study, around 150 TCR beta chains were listed as associated with cytomegalovirus. In vitro tests confirmed that a few of the cytomegalovirus-associated TCR beta chains recognize cytomegalovirus antigens. An association between a missense DCLRE1C variant and V-gene and J-gene trimming of TCR beta chains was found in a later genetic analysis and replicated in an independent cohort. For the cohort, immune exposure information was limited to CMV serostatus. Linkage disequilibrium might explain the correlated functional status among segregating V segments, but an unknown experimental factor could not be ruled out. In a later analysis, TCR association rates were found to vary across HLA loci, with the most associated TCRs seen for DRB1 alleles and the fewest for HLA-C alleles. A further reported finding was that TCR beta sequences accurately predicted the HLA-A and HLA-B alleles for most subjects in the first cohort. A later analysis found that most CMV-associated TCR beta chains appeared HLA-restricted, with HLA associations seemingly driven largely by CMV exposure. Most TCR sequences were observed very rarely across donors, whereas some public TCRs were present in many individuals. In this cohort, only TCR beta chains were sequenced, and detectable features were limited by the absence of alpha or paired-chain data. Several of the top co-occurrence clusters appeared to be linked to parvovirus B19, influenza, CMV and Epstein-Barr virus, according to a later analysis. The authors suggested that the approach could potentially be extended to other disease states and immunological phenotypes. When HLA alleles, especially DR and DQ, strongly co-occurred, TCR associations were difficult to assign to individual alleles. A cluster of highly shared sequence variants was judged likely to represent a technical artifact of the sequencing pipeline.

The cohort was made up of around 720 healthy bone marrow donors. Cohort members were all nominally healthy when sampled, although unrecorded immune exposures were likely present. The donor tested CMV seronegative and was one of the 352 seronegative cohort members. Each donor provided a peripheral blood sample, and peripheral blood mononuclear cells were used for TCR beta sequencing. The Qiagen DNeasy Blood Extraction Kit was used to extract genomic DNA from the blood cell samples. The clonotype comes from a woman aged 25 to 39 in good health and CMV-seronegative. Sequencing input: PBMCs. The rearrangement joined TRBV10-1 to TRBJ2-4; tentative D gene TRBD1, with 7 bases matching. CDR3 sequence: CASSGQGGSAKNIQYF. Here is the DNA: TGCGCCAGCAGTGGCCAGGGGGGATCGGCCAAAAACATTCAGTACTTC.